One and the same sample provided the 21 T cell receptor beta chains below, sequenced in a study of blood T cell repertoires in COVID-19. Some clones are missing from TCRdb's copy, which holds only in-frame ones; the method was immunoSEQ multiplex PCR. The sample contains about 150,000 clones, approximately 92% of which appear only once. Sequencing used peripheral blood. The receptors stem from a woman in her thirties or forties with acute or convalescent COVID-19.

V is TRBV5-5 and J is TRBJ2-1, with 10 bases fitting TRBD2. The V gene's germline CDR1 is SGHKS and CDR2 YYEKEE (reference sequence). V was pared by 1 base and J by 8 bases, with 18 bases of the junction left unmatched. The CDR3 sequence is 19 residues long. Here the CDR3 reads CASSLTASGSSLRRDEQFF. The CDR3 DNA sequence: TGTGCCAGCAGCTTGACGGCTAGCGGGAGTAGCCTCCGCAGGGATGAGCAGTTCTTC.

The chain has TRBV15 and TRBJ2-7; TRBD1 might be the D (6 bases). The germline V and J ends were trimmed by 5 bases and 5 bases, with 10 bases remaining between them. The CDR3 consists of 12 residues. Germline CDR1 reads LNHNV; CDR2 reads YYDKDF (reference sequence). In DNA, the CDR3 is TGTGCCACCAGCGTTCGGACAGACGAGCAGTACTTC. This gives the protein CATSVRTDEQYF.

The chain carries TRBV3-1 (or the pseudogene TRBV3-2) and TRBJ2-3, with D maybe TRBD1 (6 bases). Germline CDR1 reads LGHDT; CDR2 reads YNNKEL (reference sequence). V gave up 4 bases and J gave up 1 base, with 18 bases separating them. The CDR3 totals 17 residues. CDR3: CASSLETWYRGTDTQYF. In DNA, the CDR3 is TGTGCCAGCAGCCTGGAGACGTGGTACAGGGGCACAGATACGCAGTATTTT.

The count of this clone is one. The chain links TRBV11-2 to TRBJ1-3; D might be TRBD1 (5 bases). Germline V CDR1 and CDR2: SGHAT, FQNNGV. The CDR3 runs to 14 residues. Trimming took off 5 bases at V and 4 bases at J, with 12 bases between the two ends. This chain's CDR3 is CASSLAGYGNTIYF. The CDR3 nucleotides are TGTGCCAGCAGCCTAGCAGGGTACGGAAACACCATATATTTT.

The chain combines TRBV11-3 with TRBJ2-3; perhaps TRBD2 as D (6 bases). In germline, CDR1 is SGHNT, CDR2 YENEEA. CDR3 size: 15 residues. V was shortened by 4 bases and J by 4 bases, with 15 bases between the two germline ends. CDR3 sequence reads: CASSWGTAPADTQYF. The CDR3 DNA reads TGTGCCAGCAGCTGGGGGACTGCACCCGCAGATACGCAGTATTTT.

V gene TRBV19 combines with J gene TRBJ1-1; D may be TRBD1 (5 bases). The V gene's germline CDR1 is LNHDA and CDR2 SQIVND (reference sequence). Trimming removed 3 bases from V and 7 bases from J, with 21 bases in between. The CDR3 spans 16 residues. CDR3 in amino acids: CASSMVSAQAVIEAFF. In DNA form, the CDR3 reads TGTGCCAGTAGTATGGTATCTGCACAGGCAGTTATTGAAGCTTTCTTT.

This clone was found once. The DNA for the CDR3 is TGTGCAAGTCGCTTAGTAAAACTAGCGGGGAACGAGCAGTACTTC. The encoded protein is CASRLVKLAGNEQYF. The chain recombines TRBV12-2 with TRBJ2-7; the table calls TRBD2, which could not be checked here. TRBV12-2 is given as a pseudogene. CDR3 size: 15 residues.

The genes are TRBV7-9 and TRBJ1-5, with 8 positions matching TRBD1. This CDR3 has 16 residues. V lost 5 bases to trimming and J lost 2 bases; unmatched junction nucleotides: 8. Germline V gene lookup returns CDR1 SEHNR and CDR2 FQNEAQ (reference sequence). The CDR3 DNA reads TGTGCCAGCAGCCCGCAGGGGGCGCGTGGCAATCAGCCCCAGCATTTT. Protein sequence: CASSPQGARGNQPQHF.

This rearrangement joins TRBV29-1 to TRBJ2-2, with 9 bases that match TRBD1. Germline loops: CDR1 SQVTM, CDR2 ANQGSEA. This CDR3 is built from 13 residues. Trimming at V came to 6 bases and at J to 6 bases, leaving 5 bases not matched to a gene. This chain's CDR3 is CSVVRQGAGELFF. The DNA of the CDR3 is TGCAGCGTCGTGAGACAGGGGGCCGGGGAGCTGTTTTTT.

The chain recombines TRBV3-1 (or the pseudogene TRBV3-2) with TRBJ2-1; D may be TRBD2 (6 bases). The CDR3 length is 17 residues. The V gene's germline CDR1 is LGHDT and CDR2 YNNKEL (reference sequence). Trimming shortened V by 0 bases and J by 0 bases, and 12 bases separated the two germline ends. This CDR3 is CASSQDLAPSSYNEQFF. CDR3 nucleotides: TGTGCCAGCAGCCAAGACCTAGCGCCCAGCTCCTACAATGAGCAGTTCTTC.

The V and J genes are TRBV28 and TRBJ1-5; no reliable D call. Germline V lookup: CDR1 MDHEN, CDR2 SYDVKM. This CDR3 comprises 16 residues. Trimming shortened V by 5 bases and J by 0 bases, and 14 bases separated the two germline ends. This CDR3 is CASSLTLGYSNQPQHF. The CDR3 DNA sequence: TGTGCCAGCAGTCTCACCCTCGGGTATAGCAATCAGCCCCAGCATTTT.

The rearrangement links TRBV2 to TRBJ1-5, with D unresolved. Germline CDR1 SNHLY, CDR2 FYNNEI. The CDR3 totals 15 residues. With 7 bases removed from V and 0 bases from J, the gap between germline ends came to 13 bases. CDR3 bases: TGTGCCAGCAAAGACGTAGCCTTTAGCAATCAGCCCCAGCATTTT. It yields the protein CASKDVAFSNQPQHF.

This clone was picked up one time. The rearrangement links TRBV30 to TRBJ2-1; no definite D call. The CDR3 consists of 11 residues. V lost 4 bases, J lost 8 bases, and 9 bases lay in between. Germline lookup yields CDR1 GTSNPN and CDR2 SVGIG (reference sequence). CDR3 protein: CAWIGVYEQFF. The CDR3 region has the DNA TGTGCCTGGATAGGAGTCTATGAGCAGTTCTTC.

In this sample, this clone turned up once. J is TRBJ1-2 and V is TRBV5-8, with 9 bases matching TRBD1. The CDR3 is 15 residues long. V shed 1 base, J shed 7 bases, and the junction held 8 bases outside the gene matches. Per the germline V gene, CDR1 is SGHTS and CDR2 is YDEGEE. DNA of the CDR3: TGTGCCAGCAGCTTGTATTTGGGACAGGGAGTTGGCTACACCTTC. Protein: CASSLYLGQGVGYTF.

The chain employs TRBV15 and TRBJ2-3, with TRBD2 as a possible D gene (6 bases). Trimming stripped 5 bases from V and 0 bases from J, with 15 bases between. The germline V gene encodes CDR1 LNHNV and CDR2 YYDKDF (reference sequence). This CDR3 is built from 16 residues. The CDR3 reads CATSDQGGESTDTQYF. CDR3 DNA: TGTGCCACCAGCGACCAGGGAGGAGAAAGCACAGATACGCAGTATTTT.

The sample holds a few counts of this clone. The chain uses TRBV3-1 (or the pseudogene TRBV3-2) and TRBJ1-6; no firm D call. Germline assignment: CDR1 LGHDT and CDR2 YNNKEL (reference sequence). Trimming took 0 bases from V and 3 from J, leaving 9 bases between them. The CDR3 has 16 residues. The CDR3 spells CASSQDRTGYNSPLHF. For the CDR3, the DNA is TGTGCCAGCAGCCAAGATCGTACGGGCTATAATTCACCCCTCCACTTT.

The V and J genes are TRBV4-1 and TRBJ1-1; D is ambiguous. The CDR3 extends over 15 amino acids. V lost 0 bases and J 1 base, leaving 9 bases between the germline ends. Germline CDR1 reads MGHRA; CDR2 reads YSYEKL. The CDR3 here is CASSQDHGRNTEAFF. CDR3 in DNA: TGCGCCAGCAGCCAAGATCATGGGAGGAACACTGAAGCTTTCTTT.

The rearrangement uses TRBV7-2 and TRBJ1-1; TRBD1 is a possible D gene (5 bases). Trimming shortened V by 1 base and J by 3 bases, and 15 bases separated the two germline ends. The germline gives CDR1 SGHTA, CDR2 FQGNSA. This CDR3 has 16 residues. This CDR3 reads CASSLGLRQGDTEAFF. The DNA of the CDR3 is TGTGCCAGCAGCTTAGGGTTGCGGCAGGGCGACACTGAAGCTTTCTTT.

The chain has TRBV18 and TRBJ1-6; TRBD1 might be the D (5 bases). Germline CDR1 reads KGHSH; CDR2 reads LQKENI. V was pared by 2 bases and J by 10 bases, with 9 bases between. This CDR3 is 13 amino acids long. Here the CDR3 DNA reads TGTGCCAGCTCACCAGGGGCGCGGTCACCCCTCCACTTT. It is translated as CASSPGARSPLHF.

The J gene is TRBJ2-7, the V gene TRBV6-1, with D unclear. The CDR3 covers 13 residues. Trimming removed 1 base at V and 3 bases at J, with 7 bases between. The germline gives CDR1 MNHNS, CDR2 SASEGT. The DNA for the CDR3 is TGTGCCAGCAGTGAAGTAATCAGCTACGAGCAGTACTTC. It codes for CASSEVISYEQYF.

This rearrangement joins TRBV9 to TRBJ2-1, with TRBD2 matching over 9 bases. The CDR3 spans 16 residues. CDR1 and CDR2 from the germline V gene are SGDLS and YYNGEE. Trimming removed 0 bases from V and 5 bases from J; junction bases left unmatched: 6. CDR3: CASSVASTSGHNEQFF. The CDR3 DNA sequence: TGTGCCAGCAGCGTAGCTTCGACTAGCGGTCACAATGAGCAGTTCTTC.